Listed below are T cell receptor beta chains from one sample, sequenced in a study of T-cell reconstitution after alpha-beta-depleted transplantation in children. Each CDR3 protein is one row after TCRdb ran MiXCR on the PCR reads. The table records around 800,000 distinct CDR3 sequences, roughly 15% of them present only once. Sequences were derived from PBMCs, mostly from graft donor cells, sampled 360 days after TCRalphabeta/CD19-depleted stem cell transplant. These receptors were collected from a male patient aged 5 to 17 who had a stem cell transplant for acute lymphoblastic leukemia, so the T cells may come from the graft donor. Each CDR3 is given with its conserved first and last residue. A D gene is named only where the DNA matches it firmly. Clone sizes are given selectively: once, few, many, or a class where the clone is expanded.

V	J	length	size	D	CDR3	DNA
TRBV15	TRBJ2-1	13	few	-	CATSRVSSDEQFF	TGTGCCACCAGCAGAGTCTCCAGCGATGAGCAGTTCTTC
TRBV12-3/TRBV12-4	TRBJ2-5	13	many	-	CASSEDSQETQYF	TGTGCCAGCAGTGAGGACAGCCAAGAGACCCAGTACTTC
TRBV2	TRBJ2-1	13	-	-	CASSGPPWNEQFF	TGTGCCAGCAGTGGACCGCCTTGGAATGAGCAGTTCTTC
TRBV9	TRBJ2-2	15	few	TRBD2	CASSAWGGATGELFF	TGTGCCAGCAGCGCTTGGGGGGGAGCAACCGGGGAGCTGTTTTTT
TRBV20-1	TRBJ2-1	17	-	TRBD2	CSASGRGGTSGRNEQFF	TGCAGTGCTAGCGGCCGAGGGGGGACTAGCGGGAGGAATGAGCAGTTCTTC
TRBV5-4	TRBJ2-4	11	-	-	CATVGENIQYF	TGTGCCACGGTGGGAGAAAACATTCAGTACTTC
TRBV3-1	TRBJ2-2	20	many	TRBD2	CASSQGPGLAGAVHTGELFF	TGTGCCAGCAGCCAAGGGCCGGGACTAGCGGGAGCTGTGCACACCGGGGAGCTGTTTTTT
TRBV30	TRBJ2-7	14	few	-	CAWMSGPWAYEQYF	TGTGCCTGGATGTCAGGGCCCTGGGCGTACGAGCAGTACTTC
TRBV5-5	TRBJ2-3	15	-	TRBD1	CASSFYRGSTDTQYF	TGTGCCAGCAGCTTCTACAGGGGAAGCACAGATACGCAGTATTTT
TRBV7-7	TRBJ2-2	15	-	-	CASSLDRSNTGELFF	TGTGCCAGCAGCTTAGACAGGAGCAACACCGGGGAGCTGTTTTTT
TRBV6-6	TRBJ2-1	12	-	-	CASSHSLNEQFF	TGTGCCAGCAGCCATTCCCTCAATGAGCAGTTCTTC
TRBV12-3/TRBV12-4	TRBJ2-6	14	few	-	CASIAVSGANVLTF	TGTGCCAGCATAGCAGTCTCTGGGGCCAACGTCCTGACTTTC
TRBV24-1	TRBJ2-7	14	-	-	CATSDSGGGYEQYF	TGTGCCACCAGTGATTCAGGGGGAGGCTACGAGCAGTACTTC
TRBV5-6	TRBJ2-1	14	few	-	CASRRTGAYNEQFF	TGTGCCAGCAGGCGGACGGGGGCCTACAATGAGCAGTTCTTC
TRBV9	TRBJ2-3	13	-	TRBD2	CASSAGGGDTQYF	TGTGCCAGCAGTGCAGGCGGGGGAGATACGCAGTATTTT
TRBV10-1	TRBJ2-1	13	few	-	CASSESVAGEQFF	TGCGCCAGCAGTGAGTCGGTAGCCGGAGAGCAGTTCTTC
TRBV18	TRBJ2-7	17	many	TRBD1	CASSPRASRTGTYEQYF	TGTGCCAGCTCACCACGAGCGTCCAGGACAGGTACCTACGAGCAGTACTTC
TRBV5-1	TRBJ2-1	17	few	TRBD2	CASSLAVLAGADNEQFF	TGCGCCAGCAGCTTGGCGGTTCTAGCGGGAGCCGACAATGAGCAGTTCTTC
TRBV5-1	TRBJ2-3	13	-	-	CASPGMGTDTQYF	TGCGCCAGTCCAGGGATGGGCACAGATACGCAGTATTTT
TRBV29-1	TRBJ2-1	18	-	TRBD2	CSVPRAGGRISDRSEQFF	TGCAGCGTGCCCCGAGCGGGAGGGAGAATCAGCGATCGCAGTGAGCAGTTCTTC
TRBV15	TRBJ2-7	18	few	-	CATSRDPQVGSSSYEQYF	TGTGCCACCAGCAGAGACCCCCAGGTGGGATCCAGCTCCTACGAGCAGTACTTC
TRBV12-3/TRBV12-4	TRBJ2-7	16	few	TRBD2	CASSLPGLAGAHEQYF	TGTGCCAGCAGCCTACCTGGGCTAGCGGGAGCCCACGAGCAGTACTTC
TRBV20-1	TRBJ2-1	9	many	-	CSASLRQFF	TGCAGTGCTAGTCTGCGTCAGTTCTTC
TRBV3-1	TRBJ2-2	13	-	-	CASSPLYTGELFF	TGTGCCAGCAGCCCCCTTTACACCGGGGAGCTGTTTTTT
TRBV20-1	TRBJ2-3	16	many	TRBD2	CSAKAPGTSVTDTQYF	TGCAGTGCGAAAGCTCCTGGGACTAGCGTTACAGATACGCAGTATTTT
TRBV5-1	TRBJ2-5	18	few	TRBD2	CASSLDSSSGRARETQYF	TGCGCCAGCAGCTTGGACAGCTCTAGCGGGAGGGCCAGAGAGACCCAGTACTTC
TRBV4-1	TRBJ2-5	13	-	-	CASSQGSRETQYF	TGCGCCAGCAGCCAAGGTTCTCGGGAGACCCAGTACTTC
TRBV12-3/TRBV12-4	TRBJ2-4	19	-	-	CASSFSGGTRRRAKNIQYF	TGTGCCAGCAGTTTTTCCGGGGGTACGCGAAGACGTGCCAAAAACATTCAGTACTTC
TRBV5-1	TRBJ2-4	16	-	-	CASSWVVSGAKNIQYF	TGCGCCAGCAGTTGGGTGGTCTCCGGAGCCAAAAACATTCAGTACTTC
TRBV27	TRBJ1-2	9	few	TRBD1	CASSRDSTF	TGTGCCAGCAGTCGGGACAGCACCTTC
TRBV20-1	TRBJ2-3	14	-	TRBD1	CSARRGPSTDTQYF	TGCAGTGCTAGGAGGGGGCCTAGCACAGATACGCAGTATTTT
TRBV6-2/TRBV6-3	TRBJ2-5	15	few	TRBD1	CASTVSGTAGETQYF	TGTGCCAGCACCGTTTCGGGGACAGCAGGAGAGACCCAGTACTTC
TRBV12-3/TRBV12-4	TRBJ2-1	11	few	-	CASSSYGVQFF	TGTGCCAGCAGCAGCTACGGGGTACAGTTCTTC
TRBV4-1	TRBJ2-7	18	-	TRBD2	CASSQKREGSPSSYEQYF	TGCGCCAGCAGCCAAAAGAGGGAGGGCTCCCCAAGCTCCTACGAGCAGTACTTC
TRBV6-5	TRBJ2-3	15	few	-	CASSYSFSSTDTQYF	TGTGCCAGCAGTTACTCGTTTTCAAGCACAGATACGCAGTATTTT
TRBV20-1	TRBJ2-6	16	many	TRBD1	CSAFTGTGSGANVLTF	TGCAGTGCTTTCACCGGGACAGGGTCTGGGGCCAACGTCCTGACTTTC
TRBV7-8	TRBJ1-6	17	many	-	CASSLRQLGRNNSPLHF	TGTGCCAGCAGCTTACGGCAGCTGGGACGGAATAATTCACCCCTCCACTTT
TRBV7-4	TRBJ2-7	13	-	-	CASTRLEVYEQYF	TGTGCCAGCACCCGACTAGAGGTCTACGAGCAGTACTTC
TRBV6-6	TRBJ2-3	16	many	-	CASSYSVRGSTDTQYF	TGTGCCAGCAGTTACTCGGTCCGGGGTAGCACAGATACGCAGTATTTT
TRBV16	TRBJ2-7	14	few	TRBD1	CASSQVGQTYEQYF	TGTGCCAGCAGCCAAGTGGGACAGACCTACGAGCAGTACTTC
TRBV29-1	TRBJ1-2	16	few	TRBD1	CSVRNYRDRANYGYTF	TGCAGCGTCCGAAACTACCGGGACAGGGCTAACTATGGCTACACCTTC
TRBV7-2	TRBJ2-1	15	few	TRBD2	CASSLWGLGYNEQFF	TGTGCCAGCAGCTTATGGGGACTAGGGTACAATGAGCAGTTCTTC
TRBV5-1	TRBJ2-2	16	-	-	CASRGFSGANTGELFF	TGCGCCAGCAGGGGTTTCTCAGGTGCGAACACCGGGGAGCTGTTTTTT
TRBV27	TRBJ2-7	14	few	TRBD1	CASRGRDRGYEQYF	TGTGCCAGCAGGGGACGGGACAGGGGCTACGAGCAGTACTTC
TRBV5-1	TRBJ1-6	15	-	-	CASSLAGPSYSPLHF	TGCGCCAGCAGCTTGGCCGGACCGTCCTATTCACCCCTCCACTTT
TRBV10-1	TRBJ2-3	18	few	TRBD2	CASSEGAWTSGSTDTQYF	TGCGCCAGCAGTGAGGGGGCCTGGACTAGCGGAAGCACAGATACGCAGTATTTT
TRBV12-3/TRBV12-4	TRBJ2-7	15	many	TRBD1	CASSFIPGTAYEQYF	TGTGCCAGCAGTTTTATACCAGGGACAGCCTACGAGCAGTACTTC
TRBV15	TRBJ2-7	17	-	TRBD2	CATSRDGGGRRAYEQYF	TGTGCCACCAGCAGAGATGGTGGCGGGAGAAGGGCTTACGAGCAGTACTTC
TRBV29-1	TRBJ2-1	13	many	-	CSVAQDLYNEQFF	TGCAGCGTTGCACAGGATCTTTACAATGAGCAGTTCTTC
TRBV10-3	TRBJ1-1	13	many	TRBD1	CATQGVMNTEAFF	TGTGCCACTCAGGGGGTCATGAACACTGAAGCTTTCTTT
TRBV4-1	TRBJ2-1	15	few	-	CASSPRQGRANEQFF	TGCGCCAGCAGCCCGAGGCAGGGCAGGGCCAATGAGCAGTTCTTC